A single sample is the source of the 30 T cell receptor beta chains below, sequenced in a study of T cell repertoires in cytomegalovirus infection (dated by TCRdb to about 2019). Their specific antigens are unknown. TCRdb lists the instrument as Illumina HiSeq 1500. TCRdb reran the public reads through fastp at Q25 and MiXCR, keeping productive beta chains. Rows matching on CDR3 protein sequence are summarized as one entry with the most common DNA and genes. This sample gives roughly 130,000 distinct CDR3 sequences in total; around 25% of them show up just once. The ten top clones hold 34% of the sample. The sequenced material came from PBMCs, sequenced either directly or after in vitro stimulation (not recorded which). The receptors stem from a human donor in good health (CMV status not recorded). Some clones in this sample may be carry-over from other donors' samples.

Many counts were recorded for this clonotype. This chain's CDR3 is CASSYSRVNTEAFF. The DNA for the CDR3 is TGTGCCAGCAGTTACTCGCGAGTGAACACTGAAGCTTTCTTT. The rearrangement links TRBV6-5 to TRBJ1-1; no reliable D call. Per the germline V gene, CDR1 is MNHEY and CDR2 is SVGAGI. Trimming removed 0 bases at V and 0 bases at J, with 5 bases between. This CDR3 comprises 14 residues.

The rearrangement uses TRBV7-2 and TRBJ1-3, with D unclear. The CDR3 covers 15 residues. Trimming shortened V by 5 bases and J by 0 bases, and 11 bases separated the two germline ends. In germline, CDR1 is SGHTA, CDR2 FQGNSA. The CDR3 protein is CASSVNRGSGNTIYF. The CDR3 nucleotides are TGTGCCAGCAGCGTGAACCGTGGCTCTGGAAACACCATATATTTT.

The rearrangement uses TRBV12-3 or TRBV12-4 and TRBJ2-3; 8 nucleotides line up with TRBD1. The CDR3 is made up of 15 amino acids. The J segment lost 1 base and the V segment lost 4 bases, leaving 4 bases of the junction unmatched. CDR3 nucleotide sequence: TGTGCCAGCAGTTCGCAGGGGGCGCGCACAGATACGCAGTATTTT. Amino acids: CASSSQGARTDTQYF.

The CDR3 protein is CASSDVSLNQPQHF. CDR3 in DNA: TGTGCCAGCAGCGATGTCAGTTTGAATCAGCCCCAGCATTTT. The V and J genes are TRBV7-9 and TRBJ1-5; D is ambiguous. Germline CDR1 is SEHNR and CDR2 is FQNEAQ (reference sequence). The CDR3 is 14 amino acids. Trimming took 5 bases from V and 4 from J, leaving 12 bases between them. The full variable domain, in which reference TRBV7-9 and TRBJ1-5 provide the parts outside the CDR3, is DTGVSQNPRHKITKRGQNVTFRCDPISEHNRLYWYRQTLGQGPEFLTYFQNEAQLEKSRLLSDRFSAERPKGSFSTLEIQRTEQGDSAMYLCASSDVSLNQPQHFGDGTRLSIL.

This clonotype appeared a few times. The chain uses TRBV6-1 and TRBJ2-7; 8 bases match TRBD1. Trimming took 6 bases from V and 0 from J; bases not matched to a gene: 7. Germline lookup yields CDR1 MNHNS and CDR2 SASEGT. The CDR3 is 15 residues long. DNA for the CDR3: TGTGCCAGCAGGGCCCGACAGGGGAGCTCCTACGAGCAGTACTTC. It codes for CASRARQGSSYEQYF.

In nucleotides, the CDR3 is TGTGCCAGCAACAATTTAAACGAGCAGTACGTC. Translation gives CASNNLNEQYV. The chain joins TRBV11-2 to TRBJ2-7, with unresolved D. This CDR3 region has 11 residues. The V end lost 7 bases, the J end lost 5 bases, and 9 bases lay between the germline ends. Germline CDR1 SGHAT, CDR2 FQNNGV.

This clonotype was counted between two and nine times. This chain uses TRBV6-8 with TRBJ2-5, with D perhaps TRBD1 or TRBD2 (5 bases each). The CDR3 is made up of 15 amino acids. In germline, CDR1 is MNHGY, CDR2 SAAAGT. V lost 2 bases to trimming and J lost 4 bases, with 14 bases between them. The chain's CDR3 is CASSYARARGETQYF. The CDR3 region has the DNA TGTGCCAGCAGTTACGCGCGGGCTAGGGGAGAGACCCAGTACTTC.

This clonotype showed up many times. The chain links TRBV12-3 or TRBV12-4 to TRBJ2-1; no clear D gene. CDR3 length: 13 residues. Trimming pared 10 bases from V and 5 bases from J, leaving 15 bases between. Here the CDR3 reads CATVKFIDNEQFF. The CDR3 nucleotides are TGTGCCACCGTCAAGTTTATAGACAATGAGCAGTTCTTC.

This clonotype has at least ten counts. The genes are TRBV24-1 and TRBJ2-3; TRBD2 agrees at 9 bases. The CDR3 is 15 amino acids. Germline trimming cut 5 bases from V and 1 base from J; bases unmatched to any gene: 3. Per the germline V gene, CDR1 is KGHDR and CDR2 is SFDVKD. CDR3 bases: TGTGCCACCAGTGCCCGCGGGAGGGGCACAGATACGCAGTATTTT. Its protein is CATSARGRGTDTQYF.

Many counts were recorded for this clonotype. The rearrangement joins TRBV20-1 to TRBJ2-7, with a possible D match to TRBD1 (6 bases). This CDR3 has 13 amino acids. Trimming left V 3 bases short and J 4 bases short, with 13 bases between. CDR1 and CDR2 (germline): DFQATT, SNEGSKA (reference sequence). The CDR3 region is CSARGTGTYEQYF. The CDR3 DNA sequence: TGCAGTGCTAGGGGGACGGGGACATACGAGCAGTACTTC.

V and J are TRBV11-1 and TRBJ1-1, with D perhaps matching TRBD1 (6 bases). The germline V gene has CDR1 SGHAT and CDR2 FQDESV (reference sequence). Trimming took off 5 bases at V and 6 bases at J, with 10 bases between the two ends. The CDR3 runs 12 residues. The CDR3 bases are TGTGCCAGCAGCGGACAGTCTCCTGAAGCTTTCTTT. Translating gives CASSGQSPEAFF.

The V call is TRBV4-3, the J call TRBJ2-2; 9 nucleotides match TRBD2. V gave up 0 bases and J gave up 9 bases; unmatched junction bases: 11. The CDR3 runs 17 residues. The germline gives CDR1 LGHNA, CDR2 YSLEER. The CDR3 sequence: CASSQEGVAGVSRELFF. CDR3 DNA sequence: TGCGCCAGCAGCCAAGAAGGCGTAGCGGGAGTTTCGAGGGAGCTGTTTTTT.

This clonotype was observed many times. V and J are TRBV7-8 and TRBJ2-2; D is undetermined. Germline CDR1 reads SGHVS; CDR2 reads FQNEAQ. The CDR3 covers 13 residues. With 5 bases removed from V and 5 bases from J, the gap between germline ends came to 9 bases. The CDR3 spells CASSRRVTGELFF. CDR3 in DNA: TGTGCCAGCAGCCGTAGGGTTACCGGGGAGCTGTTTTTT.

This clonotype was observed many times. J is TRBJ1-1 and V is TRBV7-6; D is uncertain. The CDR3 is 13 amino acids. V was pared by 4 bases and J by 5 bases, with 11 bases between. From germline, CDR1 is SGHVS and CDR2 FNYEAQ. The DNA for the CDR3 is TGTGCCAGCAGCTCCACAGTTAATACTGAAGCTTTCTTT. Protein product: CASSSTVNTEAFF.

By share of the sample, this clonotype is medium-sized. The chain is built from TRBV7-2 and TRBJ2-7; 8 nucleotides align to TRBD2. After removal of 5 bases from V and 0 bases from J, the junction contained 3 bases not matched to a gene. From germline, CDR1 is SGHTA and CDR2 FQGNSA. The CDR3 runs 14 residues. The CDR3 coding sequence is TGTGCCAGCAGCCCAAGCGGGAGCTCCTACGAGCAGTACGTC. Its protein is CASSPSGSSYEQYV.

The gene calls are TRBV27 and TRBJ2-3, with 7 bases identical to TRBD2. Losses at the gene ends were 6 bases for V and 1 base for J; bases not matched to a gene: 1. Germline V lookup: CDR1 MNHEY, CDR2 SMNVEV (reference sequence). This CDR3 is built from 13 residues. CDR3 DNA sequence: TGTGCCAGCAGGGGAGGGGGCACAGATACGCAGTATTTT. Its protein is CASRGGGTDTQYF.

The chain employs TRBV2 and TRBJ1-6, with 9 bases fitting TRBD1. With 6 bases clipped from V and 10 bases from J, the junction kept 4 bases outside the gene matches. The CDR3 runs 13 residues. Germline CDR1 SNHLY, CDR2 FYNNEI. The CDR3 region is CASRDRGGSPLHF. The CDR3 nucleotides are TGTGCCAGCAGGGACAGGGGAGGATCACCCCTCCACTTT. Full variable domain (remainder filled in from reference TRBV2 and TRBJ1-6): EPEVTQTPSHQVTQMGQEVILRCVPISNHLYFYWYRQILGQKVEFLVSFYNNEISEKSEIFDDQFSVERPDGSNFTLKIRSTKLEDSAMYFCASRDRGGSPLHFGNGTRLTVT.

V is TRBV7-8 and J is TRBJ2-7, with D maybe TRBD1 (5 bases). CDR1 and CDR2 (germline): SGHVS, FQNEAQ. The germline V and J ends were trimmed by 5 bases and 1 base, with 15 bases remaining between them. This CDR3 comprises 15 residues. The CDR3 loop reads CASSRQRTFSYEQYF. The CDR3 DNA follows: TGTGCCAGCAGCAGACAGAGGACATTTTCCTACGAGCAGTACTTC.

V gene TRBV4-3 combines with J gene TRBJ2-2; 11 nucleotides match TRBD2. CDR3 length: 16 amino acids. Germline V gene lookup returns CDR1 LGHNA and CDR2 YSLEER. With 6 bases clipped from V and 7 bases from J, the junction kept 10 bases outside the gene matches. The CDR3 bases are TGCGCCAGCAGATCCGAGACTAGCGGGATGGGCGGGGAGCTGTTTTTT. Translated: CASRSETSGMGGELFF.

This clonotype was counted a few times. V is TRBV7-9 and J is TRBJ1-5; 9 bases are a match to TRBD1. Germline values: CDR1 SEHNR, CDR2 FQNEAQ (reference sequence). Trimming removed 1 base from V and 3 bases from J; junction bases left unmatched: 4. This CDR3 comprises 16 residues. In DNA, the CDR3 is TGTGCCAGCAGCTTAGAAGGGACAGGGTTCAATCAGCCCCAGCATTTT. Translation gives CASSLEGTGFNQPQHF.

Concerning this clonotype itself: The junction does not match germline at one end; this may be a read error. Here the CDR3 reads CASSQAGQGTDTQYF. CDR3 bases: TGTGCCAGCAGCCAAGCGGGACAGGGCACAGATACGCAGTATTTT. The chain is built from TRBV4-1 and TRBJ2-3; perhaps TRBD1 as D (8 bases). CDR3 length equals 15 residues. Per the germline V gene, CDR1 is MGHRA and CDR2 is YSYEKL.

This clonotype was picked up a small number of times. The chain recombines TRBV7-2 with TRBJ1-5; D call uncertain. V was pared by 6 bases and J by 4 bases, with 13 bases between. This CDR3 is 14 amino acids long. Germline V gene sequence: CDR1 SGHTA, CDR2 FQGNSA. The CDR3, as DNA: TGTGCCAGCAGGCTTACTGGTCGAAATCAGCCCCAGCATTTT. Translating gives CASRLTGRNQPQHF.

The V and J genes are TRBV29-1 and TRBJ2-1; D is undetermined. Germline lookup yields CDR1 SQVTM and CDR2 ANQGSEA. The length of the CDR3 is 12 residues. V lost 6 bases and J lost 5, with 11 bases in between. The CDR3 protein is CSVGLYDNEQFF. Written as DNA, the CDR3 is TGCAGCGTGGGTCTTTACGACAATGAGCAGTTCTTC.

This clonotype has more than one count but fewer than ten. This CDR3 reads CSASRGRQTGELFF. CDR3 DNA: TGCAGTGCTAGTCGGGGGAGACAGACCGGGGAGCTGTTTTTT. V is TRBV20-1 and J is TRBJ2-2; possible D gene TRBD2, 6 bases. The germline V gene has CDR1 DFQATT and CDR2 SNEGSKA (reference sequence). The V end was cut by 3 bases, the J end by 5 bases, with 13 bases between. The CDR3 covers 14 residues.

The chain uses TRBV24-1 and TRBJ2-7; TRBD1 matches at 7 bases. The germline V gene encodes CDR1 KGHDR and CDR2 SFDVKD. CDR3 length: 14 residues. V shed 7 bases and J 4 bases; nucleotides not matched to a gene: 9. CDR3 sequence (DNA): TGTGCCACCAGCCGCCGGGACAGAGGATACGAGCAGTACTTC. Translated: CATSRRDRGYEQYF.

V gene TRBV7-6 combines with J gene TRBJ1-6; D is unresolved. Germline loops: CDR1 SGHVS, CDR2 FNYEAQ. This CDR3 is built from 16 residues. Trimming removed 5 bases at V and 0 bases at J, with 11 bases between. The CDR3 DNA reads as TGTGCCAGCAGCGCGTACGGTAGCTCCTATAATTCACCCCTCCACTTT. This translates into CASSAYGSSYNSPLHF.

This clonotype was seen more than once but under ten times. This chain's CDR3 is CASSPGTSDEKLFF. CDR3 DNA: TGTGCCAGCAGCCCGGGGACTAGTGATGAAAAACTGTTTTTT. This rearrangement joins TRBV7-4 to TRBJ1-4; tentative D call: TRBD1 (5 bases). Per the germline V gene, CDR1 is SGHVT and CDR2 is SQSDAQ. Deletions cut 5 bases from V and 6 bases from J, with 13 bases between. This CDR3 is 14 amino acids long.

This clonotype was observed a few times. CDR3 sequence reads: CASSLLHQGPERLNTGELFF. CDR3 DNA sequence: TGTGCCAGCAGCTTATTGCACCAGGGGCCAGAGCGGCTAAACACCGGGGAGCTGTTTTTT. The chain couples TRBV7-9 to TRBJ2-2, with D possibly matching TRBD1 (6 bases). The CDR3 consists of 20 residues. V lost 2 bases and J 2 bases, leaving 24 bases between the germline ends. Germline V gene lookup returns CDR1 SEHNR and CDR2 FQNEAQ (reference sequence).

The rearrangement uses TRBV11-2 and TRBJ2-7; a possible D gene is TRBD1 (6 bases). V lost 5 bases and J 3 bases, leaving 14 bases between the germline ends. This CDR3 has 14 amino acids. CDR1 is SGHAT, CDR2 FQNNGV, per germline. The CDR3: CASSPRQAVYEQYV. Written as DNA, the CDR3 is TGTGCCAGCAGCCCCCGACAGGCGGTCTACGAGCAGTACGTC.

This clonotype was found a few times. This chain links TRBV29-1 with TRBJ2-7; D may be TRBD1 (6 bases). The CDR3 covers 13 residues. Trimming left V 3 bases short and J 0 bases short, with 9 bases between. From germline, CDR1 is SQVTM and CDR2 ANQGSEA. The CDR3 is CSVEGAASYEQYF. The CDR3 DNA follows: TGCAGCGTTGAGGGGGCAGCCTCCTACGAGCAGTACTTC.